The text below deals with one T cell receptor (beta chain). This same CDR3 is encoded by further DNA sequences in the sample. CDR3 length equals 14 residues. Trimming stripped 0 bases from V and 6 bases from J, with 9 bases between. Germline V CDR1 and CDR2: LGHDT, YNNKEL (reference sequence). The sample comes from a study of blood T cell repertoires in COVID-19. The wider study: The United States, Italy and Spain supplied acute and convalescent COVID-19 samples. The analysed material was cDNA or gDNA that came from T cells, B-cell-depleted T cells, or PBMCs.

Method: immunoSEQ multiplex PCR; TCRdb's copy keeps in-frame clones and lacks some. Of some 190,000 clones in the sample, 85% to 90% were seen once. Participant-reported clinical history was the basis for cohort assignment. V gene TRBV3-1 (or the pseudogene TRBV3-2) combines with J gene TRBJ2-1; D is ambiguous. The receptor was derived from a woman in her thirties or forties with acute COVID-19. Sequencing input: PBMCs or T cells enriched from blood (not recorded which). CDR3 DNA sequence: TGTGCCAGCAGCCAAGATCTGGTTAGCAATGAGCAGTTCTTC. The encoded protein is CASSQDLVSNEQFF.